This T cell receptor beta chain was obtained from a study of shared clonotypes between healthy human individuals. The overall study: Donors, aged 18 to 49, were a couple of women and a few men.

Method: immunoSEQ multiplex PCR; TCRdb's copy keeps in-frame clones and lacks some. The profile shows about 480,000 clones, 70% to 80% of them singletons. Germline CDR1 and CDR2: SGDLS and YYNGEE. The CDR3 runs to 15 residues. J lost 4 bases, V lost 0 bases, and 7 bases had no gene match. This chain uses TRBV9 with TRBJ2-7; TRBD1 aligns across 7 bases. The clonotype was recovered from a woman between 35 and 50 years old in good health. Some clones in this sample may be carry-over from other donors' samples. Specimen: PBMCs. In DNA form, the CDR3 reads TGTGCCAGCAGCGTAGAGGGAGACAGGGCTTACGAGCAGTACTTC. Residues: CASSVEGDRAYEQYF.